These 20 T cell receptor beta chains originate from one sample sequenced in a study of preoperative IRX-2 immunotherapy in early breast cancer. Produced via immunoSEQ multiplex PCR; TCRdb's table is partial and in-frame only. The sample has fewer than 35,000 clones, around 92% seen once. Indicated treatment: preoperative locoregional IRX-2 cytokine immunotherapy. Sequencing was performed on tumor tissue, taken after IRX-2 immunotherapy. These receptors were obtained from a human donor with breast cancer.

The rearrangement joins TRBV7-1 to TRBJ1-4; D ambiguous. TRBV7-1 is flagged as an ORF with uncertain function. This CDR3 has 14 amino acids. The V end lost 5 bases, the J end lost 13 bases, and 20 bases lay between the germline ends. The CDR3 DNA is TGTGCCAGCAGCCCAAGTAGGGCTGAGGCGAGACTGTTTTTT. Its translation is CASSPSRAEARLFF.

This clone was counted once. This rearrangement joins TRBV18 to TRBJ2-1; D is unresolved. Germline V lookup: CDR1 KGHSH, CDR2 LQKENI. The CDR3 is 15 residues long. Trimming pared 2 bases from V and 0 bases from J, leaving 8 bases between. The CDR3 loop is CASSPGFGSYNEQFF. DNA of the CDR3: TGTGCCAGCTCACCAGGGTTTGGCTCCTACAATGAGCAGTTCTTC. Based on the CDR3 plus reference TRBV18 and TRBJ2-1, the full variable domain is NAGVMQNPRHLVRRRGQEARLRCSPMKGHSHVYWYRQLPEEGLKFMVYLQKENIIDESGMPKERFSAEFPKEGPSILRIQQVVRGDSAAYFCASSPGFGSYNEQFFGPGTRLTVL.

The chain uses TRBV6-8 and TRBJ2-1; TRBD1 might be the D (6 bases). Germline loops: CDR1 MNHGY, CDR2 SAAAGT. Trimming stripped 4 bases from V and 6 bases from J, with 19 bases between. The CDR3 length is 16 residues. The CDR3 DNA reads TGTGCCAGCAGTTCGAGGGGGAAGGTGGTTGGCAATGAGCAGTTCTTC. This gives the protein CASSSRGKVVGNEQFF.

The chain employs TRBV6-8 and TRBJ1-1; D gene uncertain. CDR3 length: 13 amino acids. Germline loops: CDR1 MNHGY, CDR2 SAAAGT. V lost 5 bases to trimming and J lost 6 bases, with 13 bases between them. The CDR3 DNA follows: TGTGCCAGCAGTGACACACATTGGGCTGAAGCTTTCTTT. Its translation is CASSDTHWAEAFF.

This chain links TRBV5-1 with TRBJ1-2, with D tentatively TRBD1 (6 bases). Germline values: CDR1 SGHRS, CDR2 YFSETQ. This CDR3 spans 14 amino acids. V dropped 2 bases and J dropped 0 bases, with 8 bases sitting between them. The CDR3 here is CASSLRDTNYGYTF. The CDR3 coding sequence is TGCGCCAGCAGCTTAAGGGACACTAACTATGGCTACACCTTC.

This rearrangement joins TRBV11-3 to TRBJ1-5; possibly TRBD1 for D (6 bases). In germline, CDR1 is SGHNT, CDR2 YENEEA. The CDR3 runs to 16 residues. V lost 1 base to trimming and J lost 0 bases, with 10 bases between them. The CDR3 spells CASSLGGAVSNQPQHF. CDR3 bases: TGTGCCAGCAGCTTAGGGGGGGCGGTTAGCAATCAGCCCCAGCATTTT.

The chain is built from TRBV7-1 and TRBJ1-6; D remains ambiguous. TRBV7-1 is an ORF, with its function uncertain. With 3 bases removed from V and 11 bases from J, the gap between germline ends came to 11 bases. This CDR3 contains 13 residues. CDR3 bases: TGTGCCAGCAGCTCCACCCTTATCGCACCCCTCCACTTT. It specifies CASSSTLIAPLHF.

This sequence joins TRBV9 and TRBJ1-2; D not resolved. The germline V gene encodes CDR1 SGDLS and CDR2 YYNGEE. The germline V and J ends were trimmed by 5 bases and 8 bases, with 13 bases remaining between them. This CDR3 has 12 amino acids. As DNA, the CDR3 is TGTGCCAGCAGATTGGAGGGCGGAGGCTACACCTTC. It yields the protein CASRLEGGGYTF.

The chain recombines TRBV11-3 with TRBJ1-4, with a tentative D call TRBD1 (6 bases). Germline V CDR1 and CDR2: SGHNT, YENEEA. The V end was cut by 5 bases, the J end by 7 bases, with 14 bases between. This CDR3 comprises 14 residues. The CDR3 sequence is CASSPTGSGEKLFF. For the CDR3, the DNA is TGTGCCAGCAGCCCGACAGGATCGGGTGAAAAACTGTTTTTT.

J is TRBJ2-1 and V is TRBV6-8; the match to TRBD2 covers 10 bases. Germline-derived CDR1 and CDR2 are MNHGY and SAAAGT. V was pared by 10 bases and J by 5 bases, with 14 bases of the junction left unmatched. The CDR3 has 16 amino acids. The CDR3 sequence is CAISAELAGKNNEQFF. CDR3 in DNA: TGTGCCATCAGCGCAGAACTAGCGGGGAAAAACAATGAGCAGTTCTTC.

This chain uses TRBV28 with TRBJ1-5; D not certain. Trimming took 8 bases from V and 4 from J, leaving 12 bases between them. The CDR3 sequence is 13 residues long. The V gene's germline CDR1 is MDHEN and CDR2 SYDVKM. CDR3 sequence reads: CASVRLGNQPQHF. CDR3 nucleotides: TGTGCCAGCGTTAGACTCGGGAATCAGCCCCAGCATTTT.

This clone was picked up a small number of times. The gene calls are TRBV15 and TRBJ2-1; TRBD2 aligns across 7 bases. The CDR3 has 15 amino acids. Trimming removed 6 bases from V and 5 bases from J; junction bases left unmatched: 10. From germline, CDR1 is LNHNV and CDR2 YYDKDF (reference sequence). CDR3 residues: CATRSPGTINNEQFF. In DNA, the CDR3 is TGTGCCACCAGAAGCCCCGGGACTATTAACAATGAGCAGTTCTTC.

The chain is built from TRBV23-1 and TRBJ1-5; TRBD1 aligns across 7 bases. TRBV23-1 is classed as an ORF, of uncertain function. The CDR3 is 17 residues long. The trim removed 6 bases at V and 0 bases at J, leaving 11 bases unmatched. This CDR3 reads CASSQVVGTDSNQPQHF. In nucleotides, the CDR3 is TGCGCCAGCAGCCAAGTCGTAGGGACAGATAGCAATCAGCCCCAGCATTTT.

The rearrangement joins TRBV7-7 to TRBJ2-1; TRBD2 aligns across 13 bases. Trimming removed 5 bases from V and 5 bases from J; junction bases left unmatched: 3. The CDR3 is made up of 15 amino acids. The germline V gene has CDR1 SSHAT and CDR2 FNYEAQ (reference sequence). In DNA form, the CDR3 reads TGTGCCAGCAGCGTCGGACTAGCGGGGGACAATGAGCAGTTCTTC. Amino acids: CASSVGLAGDNEQFF. Using reference TRBV7-7 and TRBJ2-1 for the parts outside the CDR3, the full variable domain is GAGVSQSPRYKVTKRGQDVTLRCDPISSHATLYWYQQALGQGPEFLTYFNYEAQPDKSGLPSDRFSAERPEGSISTLTIQRTEQRDSAMYRCASSVGLAGDNEQFFGPGTRLTVL.

This clone turned up a few times. The chain joins TRBV11-3 to TRBJ2-3; D is perhaps TRBD2 (6 bases). The CDR3 is made up of 14 amino acids. Trimming removed 0 bases from V and 6 bases from J, with 10 bases in between. Germline-derived CDR1 and CDR2 are SGHNT and YENEEA. The CDR3 spells CASSLEAGEDTQYF. In DNA, the CDR3 is TGTGCCAGCAGCTTAGAAGCGGGTGAGGATACGCAGTATTTT.

The chain uses TRBV7-7 and TRBJ1-3; D may be TRBD1 (6 bases). The CDR3 is 19 amino acids. Germline V gives CDR1 SSHAT, CDR2 FNYEAQ (reference sequence). The chain's CDR3 is CASRPTAIRVRGSGNTIYF. The CDR3 bases are TGTGCAAGTCGACCTACCGCAATCCGTGTCAGGGGCTCTGGAAACACCATATATTTT.

This clone showed up just once. The chain employs TRBV6-8 and TRBJ2-7, with 11 bases matching TRBD1. V lost 2 bases to trimming and J lost 5 bases; unmatched junction nucleotides: 5. Germline V gene sequence: CDR1 MNHGY, CDR2 SAAAGT. The CDR3 is made up of 15 amino acids. The CDR3 region has the DNA TGTGCCAGCAGTTACAGCGGACAGGGGGCGAACGAGCAGTACTTC. Translating it yields CASSYSGQGANEQYF.

About this clone itself: One end of the junction varies from germline; a read error may be responsible. The CDR3 DNA sequence: TGTGCCATCAGTAACCACTCCTACAATGAGCAGTTCTTC. This sequence encodes CAISNHSYNEQFF. The rearrangement uses TRBV6-8 and TRBJ2-1; no clear D gene. CDR3 length: 13 amino acids. Germline CDR1 is MNHGY and CDR2 is SAAAGT.

The chain uses TRBV7-1 and TRBJ1-4; TRBD1 agrees at 10 bases. TRBV7-1 is an ORF, with its function uncertain. The V segment lost 4 bases and the J segment 8 bases; nucleotides outside the gene matches: 16. There are 18 residues in the CDR3. CDR3 nucleotides: TGTGCCAGCAGCTTAAGTCCTAACCCGGGACAGGGGTCCGAAAAACTGTTTTTT. This encodes CASSLSPNPGQGSEKLFF.

This sequence joins TRBV6-8 and TRBJ1-2; 9 positions agree with TRBD1. This CDR3 is built from 15 residues. Unmatched junction bases numbered 9, after V lost 5 bases and J lost 5 bases. Germline V gene lookup returns CDR1 MNHGY and CDR2 SAAAGT. CDR3 loop: CASSEGQGSGYGYTF. The CDR3 DNA is TGTGCCAGCAGTGAGGGACAGGGCAGCGGATATGGCTACACCTTC.